Following are 32 T cell receptor beta chains from one sample sequenced in a study of regulatory T cells in long-lasting Graves disease. Time point specified: newly diagnosed GD, antithyroid drugs for less than 3 months. Scientists built the TCR library using RNA that was extracted from PBMCs. Relying on iRepertoire HTBI primers and Arm-PCR of CDR3 regions, the team built TCR beta libraries. One entry per CDR3 protein, called by TCRdb with MiXCR from the multiplex PCR reads. The sample contains 530,000 or so distinct CDR3 sequences, approximately 12% of which appear only once. This sample also belongs to another study, concerning T cells in Graves' hyperthyroidism and ophthalmopathy.

Material: peripheral blood mononuclear cells (PBMCs), obtained at new diagnosis, from a patient treated with antithyroid drugs. The receptors were sampled from a man aged 25 to 40 with Graves disease.

The V call is TRBV20-1, the J call TRBJ2-1, with 7 bases matching TRBD2. From germline, CDR1 is DFQATT and CDR2 SNEGSKA (reference sequence). V dropped 8 bases and J dropped 5; count of bases not matched to a gene: 12. This CDR3 comprises 14 residues. The CDR3 coding sequence is TGCAGTATCGCCGGCGGGGGTTTCGACAATGAGCAGTTCTTC. This codes for CSIAGGGFDNEQFF.

This clonotype was picked up a small number of times. Written as DNA, the CDR3 is TGTGCCGCGGGAGGGGGGATCACTGAAGCTTTCTTT. Its protein is CAAGGGITEAFF. The chain combines TRBV10-3 with TRBJ1-1; D might be TRBD1 (6 bases). Germline V lookup: CDR1 ENHRY, CDR2 SYGVKD. The V and J ends lost 11 bases and 4 bases respectively, with 14 bases between them. This CDR3 spans 12 amino acids.

Many counts were recorded for this clonotype. V gene TRBV5-1 combines with J gene TRBJ2-1; TRBD2 matches at 9 bases. The CDR3 sequence is 14 residues long. The germline V gene has CDR1 SGHRS and CDR2 YFSETQ. V was clipped by 0 bases and J by 10 bases; unmatched bases: 5. DNA for the CDR3: TGCGCCAGCAGCTTGGTCCTAGCGGGAAACGAGCAGTTCTTC. Encoded protein: CASSLVLAGNEQFF.

Many counts were recorded for this clonotype. The chain recombines TRBV28 with TRBJ2-5, with D possibly matching TRBD2 (7 bases). The CDR3 is 15 residues long. Germline lookup yields CDR1 MDHEN and CDR2 SYDVKM. The germline V and J ends were trimmed by 3 bases and 3 bases, with 14 bases remaining between them. The CDR3 loop reads CASSLGGAREETQYF. CDR3 in DNA: TGTGCCAGCAGTTTGGGGGGGGCCAGGGAAGAGACCCAGTACTTC.

The chain combines TRBV12-3 or TRBV12-4 with TRBJ2-7; D possibly uses TRBD1 or TRBD2 (5 bases each). Trimming took 5 bases from V and 5 from J, leaving 13 bases between them. The CDR3 contains 13 residues. CDR3 in DNA: TGTGCCAGCAGTCTAAGAGGGACCAACGAGCAGTACTTC. It codes for CASSLRGTNEQYF.

The rearrangement joins TRBV27 to TRBJ1-3; perhaps TRBD1 as D (6 bases). The CDR3 sequence is 14 residues long. V dropped 3 bases and J dropped 3 bases, with 9 bases sitting between them. Germline CDR1 reads MNHEY; CDR2 reads SMNVEV (reference sequence). The CDR3 is CASSFGGYGNTIYF. In DNA form, the CDR3 reads TGTGCCAGCAGTTTTGGGGGCTATGGAAACACCATATATTTT.

This clonotype was counted many times. The junction departs from the called germline gene at one end, perhaps through a read error. The chain employs TRBV5-1 and TRBJ2-7; tentatively, D is TRBD1 (5 bases). The CDR3 loop spans 14 amino acids. Per the germline V gene, CDR1 is SGHRS and CDR2 is YFSETQ. CDR3 protein: CASSLTGPSYEQYF. As DNA, the CDR3 is TGTGCCAGCAGTCTAACAGGTCCCTCCTACGAGCAGTACTTC.

This clonotype showed up many times. V usage is TRBV27 and J usage is TRBJ1-5; 7 nucleotides agree with TRBD1. Germline loops: CDR1 MNHEY, CDR2 SMNVEV (reference sequence). Losses at the gene ends were 1 base for V and 3 bases for J; bases not matched to a gene: 12. The CDR3 runs 18 residues. CDR3 amino acids: CASSLLAPTGLSNQPQHF. The CDR3, as DNA: TGTGCCAGCAGTTTATTGGCCCCGACAGGGCTTTCCAATCAGCCCCAGCATTTT.

This rearrangement joins TRBV29-1 to TRBJ2-1, with 7 bases matching TRBD2. CDR1 is SQVTM, CDR2 ANQGSEA, per germline. This CDR3 region has 17 residues. V was pared by 1 base and J by 7 bases, with 16 bases of the junction left unmatched. The CDR3 protein is CSVEGGGIPGGWNEQFF. CDR3 nucleotides: TGCAGCGTTGAAGGTGGAGGGATCCCGGGGGGTTGGAATGAGCAGTTCTTC.

This clonotype has ten or more counts. The chain uses TRBV9 and TRBJ2-2; 8 nucleotides agree with TRBD2. Trimming at V came to 0 bases and at J to 0 bases, leaving 10 bases not matched to a gene. The CDR3 extends over 19 amino acids. Per germline, CDR1 SGDLS and CDR2 YYNGEE. The DNA for the CDR3 is TGTGCCAGCAGCGTAGCTCCGCGGGGGGCTTCCGCGAACACCGGGGAGCTGTTTTTT. Amino acids: CASSVAPRGASANTGELFF.

The chain recombines TRBV6-4 with TRBJ2-1; no firm D call. With 2 bases removed from V and 4 bases from J, the gap between germline ends came to 12 bases. This CDR3 is built from 15 residues. Germline-derived CDR1 and CDR2 are MRHNA and SNTAGT. This chain's CDR3 is CASSDRPEGYNEQFF. DNA for the CDR3: TGTGCCAGCAGTGACCGACCCGAAGGTTACAATGAGCAGTTCTTC.

The V and J genes are TRBV29-1 and TRBJ1-1; tentatively, D is TRBD1 (5 bases). V gave up 4 bases and J gave up 2 bases, with 14 bases separating them. CDR3 length: 14 residues. Germline CDR1 reads SQVTM; CDR2 reads ANQGSEA. The CDR3 reads CSVGRGTSNTEAFF. DNA of the CDR3: TGCAGCGTTGGGCGGGGGACTTCTAACACTGAAGCTTTCTTT.

This clonotype was seen at least ten times. The genes are TRBV5-1 and TRBJ2-1; D gene unclear. Trimming took 0 bases from V and 6 from J, leaving 13 bases between them. The CDR3 loop spans 15 amino acids. From germline, CDR1 is SGHRS and CDR2 YFSETQ. The CDR3 bases are TGCGCCAGCAGCTTGGGCCAAGTAGCTCTCAATGAGCAGTTCTTC. The encoded protein is CASSLGQVALNEQFF.

This clonotype was found a few times. The chain employs TRBV4-1 and TRBJ2-2; a possible D gene is TRBD1 (5 bases). Germline loops: CDR1 MGHRA, CDR2 YSYEKL. Trimming cost V 3 bases and J 1 base, with 9 bases left between them. The CDR3 is made up of 15 amino acids. CDR3 residues: CASSHWQGNTGELFF. The CDR3 nucleotides are TGCGCCAGCAGCCATTGGCAGGGGAACACCGGGGAGCTGTTTTTT.

This clonotype was detected ten times or more. The J gene is TRBJ1-1, the V gene TRBV20-1; D remains ambiguous. Trimming took off 3 bases at V and 1 base at J, with 12 bases between the two ends. Germline V gene lookup returns CDR1 DFQATT and CDR2 SNEGSKA (reference sequence). This CDR3 contains 14 residues. The chain's CDR3 is CSASDGDGNTEAFF. CDR3 DNA: TGCAGTGCTAGTGATGGTGACGGGAACACTGAAGCTTTCTTT.

This clonotype was picked up many times. The chain is built from TRBV28 and TRBJ2-3; D tentatively reads TRBD1 or TRBD2 (5 bases each). Germline assignment: CDR1 MDHEN and CDR2 SYDVKM. The CDR3 has 15 amino acids. Trimming cost V 5 bases and J 5 bases, with 17 bases left between them. CDR3 nucleotide sequence: TGTGCCAGCAGTCCGGGGACCCTCAACGGAGATACGCAGTATTTT. Its translation is CASSPGTLNGDTQYF. Full variable domain (outside the CDR3, taken from reference TRBV28 and TRBJ2-3): DVKVTQSSRYLVKRTGEKVFLECVQDMDHENMFWYRQDPGLGLRLIYFSYDVKMKEKGDIPEGYSVSREKKERFSLILESASTNQTSMYLCASSPGTLNGDTQYFGPGTRLTVL.

This clonotype was picked up many times. The V call is TRBV11-1, the J call TRBJ2-7; the match to TRBD1 covers 8 bases. The CDR3 extends over 15 amino acids. In germline, CDR1 is SGHAT, CDR2 FQDESV (reference sequence). Trimming at V came to 3 bases and at J to 0 bases, leaving 4 bases not matched to a gene. The CDR3 DNA follows: TGTGCCAGCAGCTTTCGGACAGGGCGCTCCTACGAGCAGTACTTC. Amino acid sequence: CASSFRTGRSYEQYF.

This chain links TRBV18 with TRBJ2-5; perhaps TRBD2 as D (6 bases). The V and J ends lost 5 bases and 5 bases respectively, with 9 bases between them. Germline values: CDR1 KGHSH, CDR2 LQKENI. The CDR3 covers 12 residues. The CDR3 loop reads CASSGGPETQYF. The CDR3 bases are TGTGCCAGCTCAGGAGGGCCGGAGACCCAGTACTTC.

This clonotype was counted at least ten times. V gene TRBV27 combines with J gene TRBJ2-1; 7 bases are a match to TRBD1. Germline CDR1 is MNHEY and CDR2 is SMNVEV (reference sequence). CDR3 length equals 14 residues. V shed 0 bases and J 8 bases; nucleotides not matched to a gene: 4. CDR3 sequence: CASSLSQTGDEQFF. For the CDR3, the DNA is TGTGCCAGCAGTTTATCGCAAACAGGGGATGAGCAGTTCTTC.

This clonotype was seen a few times. This chain connects TRBV29-1 to TRBJ2-3; a weak D match, TRBD2 (6 bases). Germline V gene lookup returns CDR1 SQVTM and CDR2 ANQGSEA. The length of the CDR3 is 15 residues. Trimming removed 1 base at V and 3 bases at J, with 14 bases between. The CDR3, as DNA: TGCAGCGTTGAAGTGGCCCAGGCGGGAACAGATACGCAGTATTTT. Its protein is CSVEVAQAGTDTQYF.

The table lists this clonotype with many counts. This chain joins TRBV7-2 and TRBJ2-5, with 12 bases fitting TRBD2. V dropped 1 base and J dropped 5; count of bases not matched to a gene: 5. The CDR3 sequence is 16 residues long. Per germline, CDR1 SGHTA and CDR2 FQGNSA. The CDR3 nucleotides read TGTGCCAGCAGCTTAGGACTAGCGGGAGTAGGGGAGACCCAGTACTTC. This codes for CASSLGLAGVGETQYF.

DNA of the CDR3: TGTGCCAGTCGGACTAGCGGGAGAACCGAGCAGTACTTC. Its translation: CASRTSGRTEQYF. The chain has TRBV6-1 and TRBJ2-7, with TRBD2 matching over 13 bases. This CDR3 is built from 13 residues. The V and J ends lost 9 bases and 6 bases, in that order; junction bases with no gene match: 5. Germline V gives CDR1 MNHNS, CDR2 SASEGT.

This clonotype was seen a few times. CDR3 sequence: CASSNNRGRTGELFF. The CDR3 DNA reads as TGTGCCAGTAGTAATAACAGGGGGCGCACCGGGGAGCTGTTTTTT. This chain uses TRBV19 with TRBJ2-2, with 9 bases aligning to TRBD1. After removal of 4 bases from V and 4 bases from J, the junction contained 4 bases not matched to a gene. CDR3 size: 15 residues. Germline CDR1 reads LNHDA; CDR2 reads SQIVND (reference sequence).

This clonotype was detected many times. V and J are TRBV6-5 and TRBJ2-1, with 7 bases aligning to TRBD2. Looked up from germline, CDR1 is MNHEY and CDR2 is SVGAGI. V dropped 0 bases and J dropped 5; count of bases not matched to a gene: 16. The CDR3 totals 19 residues. CDR3 bases: TGTGCCAGCAGTTACTCGACCCTCCCCGGGCTAGCGGCTAACAATGAGCAGTTCTTC. Its protein is CASSYSTLPGLAANNEQFF.

As concerns this clonotype: An end of the junction differs from the germline gene, which may be a read error. This chain uses TRBV12-3 or TRBV12-4 with TRBJ2-1; 9 positions match TRBD2. The CDR3 runs to 12 residues. CDR3 in DNA: TGTGTCAGCAGTCCAGCCGGGACTAGCATGTTCTTC. Its protein product is CVSSPAGTSMFF.

In regard to this clonotype: A much larger clone lies a single base off, so this may be a read error. The J gene is TRBJ2-3, the V gene TRBV7-2; the match to TRBD2 covers 10 bases. This CDR3 comprises 15 residues. V dropped 5 bases and J dropped 2; count of bases not matched to a gene: 4. The V gene's germline CDR1 is SGHTA and CDR2 FQGNSA. The CDR3 sequence: CASSPTSGLTDTQYF. In DNA, the CDR3 is TGTGCCAGCAGCCCGACTAGCGGGCTCACAGATACGCAGTATTTT.

J is TRBJ2-6 and V is TRBV6-1; possibly TRBD1 or TRBD2 for D (5 bases each). The CDR3 is 15 residues long. Germline CDR1 MNHNS, CDR2 SASEGT. V lost 7 bases and J lost 5, with 15 bases in between. CDR3 coding DNA: TGTGCCAGCACCGAACGGGACGGCAGGGCCAACGTCCTGACTTTC. Amino acid sequence: CASTERDGRANVLTF.

The chain links TRBV27 to TRBJ2-1; D is unresolved. The V end was cut by 7 bases, the J end by 6 bases, with 19 bases between. Germline V gives CDR1 MNHEY, CDR2 SMNVEV (reference sequence). The CDR3 spans 15 residues. The CDR3 nucleotides are TGTGCCAGCACGGTGATTTGGGCCCCCCGCAATGAGCAGTTCTTC. Translated: CASTVIWAPRNEQFF.

This clonotype was seen a handful of times. The CDR3 DNA reads as TGTGCCAGCAGCATCAGTGGGGGGGCCAAAAACATTCAGTACTTC. It yields the protein CASSISGGAKNIQYF. The chain carries TRBV9 and TRBJ2-4; tentative D call: TRBD2 (6 bases). This CDR3 has 15 amino acids. Germline-derived CDR1 and CDR2 are SGDLS and YYNGEE. V gave up 4 bases and J gave up 1 base, with 12 bases separating them.

This chain connects TRBV5-1 to TRBJ2-7; perhaps TRBD2 as D (6 bases). V gave up 1 base and J gave up 4 bases, with 12 bases separating them. CDR1 and CDR2 (germline): SGHRS, YFSETQ. This CDR3 is 14 amino acids long. For the CDR3, the DNA is TGCGCCAGCAGCTTGAGAGAAGGAGGGTACGAGCAGTACTTC. As protein: CASSLREGGYEQYF.

This clonotype was observed at least ten times. The chain joins TRBV7-8 to TRBJ1-2; no clear D. Germline lookup yields CDR1 SGHVS and CDR2 FQNEAQ. The CDR3 consists of 12 residues. Trimming took 1 base from V and 4 from J, leaving 4 bases between them. The CDR3 loop reads CASSLGGYGYTF. As DNA, the CDR3 is TGTGCCAGCAGCTTAGGAGGCTATGGCTACACCTTC.

This clonotype was seen repeatedly, ten times or more. V is TRBV20-1 and J is TRBJ2-3; a possible D gene is TRBD2 (7 bases). The germline V gene encodes CDR1 DFQATT and CDR2 SNEGSKA (reference sequence). This CDR3 region has 15 residues. Between the trimmed V and J ends, which lost 5 bases and 2 bases, there was a span of 17 bases. In DNA form, the CDR3 reads TGCAGTGCTCACGCGGGGGACACTTCCACAGATACGCAGTATTTT. It is translated as CSAHAGDTSTDTQYF.